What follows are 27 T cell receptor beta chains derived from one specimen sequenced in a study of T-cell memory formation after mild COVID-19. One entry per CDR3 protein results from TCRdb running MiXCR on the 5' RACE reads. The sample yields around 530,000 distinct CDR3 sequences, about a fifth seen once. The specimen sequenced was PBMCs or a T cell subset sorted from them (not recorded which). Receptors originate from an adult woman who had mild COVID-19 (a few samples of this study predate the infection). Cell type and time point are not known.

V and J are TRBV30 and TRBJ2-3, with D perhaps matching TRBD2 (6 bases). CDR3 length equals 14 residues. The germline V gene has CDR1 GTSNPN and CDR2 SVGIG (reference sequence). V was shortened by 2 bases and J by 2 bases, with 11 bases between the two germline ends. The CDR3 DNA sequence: TGTGCCTGGAGTATCTGGGGGGACACAGATACGCAGTATTTT. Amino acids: CAWSIWGDTDTQYF.

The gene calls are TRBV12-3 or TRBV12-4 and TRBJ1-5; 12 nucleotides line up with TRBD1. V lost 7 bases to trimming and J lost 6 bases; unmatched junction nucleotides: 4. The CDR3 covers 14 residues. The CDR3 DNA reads TGTGCCAGCACCCGGGACAGGGGGCCTCAGCCCCAGCATTTT. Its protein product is CASTRDRGPQPQHF.

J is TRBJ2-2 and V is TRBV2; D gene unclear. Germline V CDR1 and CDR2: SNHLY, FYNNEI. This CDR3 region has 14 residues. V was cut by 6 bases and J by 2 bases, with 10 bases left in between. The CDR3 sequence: CASRLRSNTGELFF. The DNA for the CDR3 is TGTGCCAGCAGGCTAAGGAGCAACACCGGGGAGCTGTTTTTT.

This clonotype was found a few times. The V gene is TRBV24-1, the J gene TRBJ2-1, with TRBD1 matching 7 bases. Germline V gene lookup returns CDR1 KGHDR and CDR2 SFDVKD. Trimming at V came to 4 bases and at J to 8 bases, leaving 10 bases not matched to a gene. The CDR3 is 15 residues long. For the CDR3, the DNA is TGTGCCACCAGTGACCCTAAGAGGGGGCTGGATGAGCAGTTCTTC. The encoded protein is CATSDPKRGLDEQFF.

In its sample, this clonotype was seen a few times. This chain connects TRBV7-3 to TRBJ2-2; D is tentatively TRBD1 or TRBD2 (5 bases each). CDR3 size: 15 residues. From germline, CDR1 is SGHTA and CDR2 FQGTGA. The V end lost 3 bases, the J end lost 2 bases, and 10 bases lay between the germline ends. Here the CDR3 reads CASSFTGRNTGELFF. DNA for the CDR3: TGTGCCAGCAGCTTTACGGGACGTAACACCGGGGAGCTGTTTTTT.

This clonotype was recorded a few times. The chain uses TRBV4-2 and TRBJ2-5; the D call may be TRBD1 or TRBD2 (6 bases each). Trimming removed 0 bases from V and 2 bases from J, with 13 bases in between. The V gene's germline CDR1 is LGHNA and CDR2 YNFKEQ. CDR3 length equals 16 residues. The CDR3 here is CASSQDLRGRQETQYF. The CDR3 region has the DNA TGTGCCAGCAGCCAAGATCTTCGGGGGCGGCAAGAGACCCAGTACTTC.

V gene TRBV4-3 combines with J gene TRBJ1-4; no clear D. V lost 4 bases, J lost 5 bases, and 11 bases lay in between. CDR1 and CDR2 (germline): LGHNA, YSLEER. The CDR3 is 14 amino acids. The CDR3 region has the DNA TGCGCCAGCAGCCCCACGGCCGAGAATGAAAAACTGTTTTTT. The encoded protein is CASSPTAENEKLFF.

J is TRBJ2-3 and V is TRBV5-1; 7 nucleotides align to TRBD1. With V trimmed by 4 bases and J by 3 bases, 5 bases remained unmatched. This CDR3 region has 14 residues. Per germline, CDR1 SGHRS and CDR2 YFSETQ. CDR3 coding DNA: TGCGCCAGCAGCGATACGACAGGGACAGATACGCAGTATTTT. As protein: CASSDTTGTDTQYF.

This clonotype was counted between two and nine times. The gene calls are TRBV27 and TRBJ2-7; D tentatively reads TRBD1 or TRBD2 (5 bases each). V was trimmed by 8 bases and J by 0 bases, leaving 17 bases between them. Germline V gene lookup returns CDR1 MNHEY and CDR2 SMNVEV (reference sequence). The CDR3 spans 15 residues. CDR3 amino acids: CASSARDHSSYEQYF. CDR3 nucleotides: TGTGCCAGCTCGGCGAGGGACCACTCCTCCTACGAGCAGTACTTC.

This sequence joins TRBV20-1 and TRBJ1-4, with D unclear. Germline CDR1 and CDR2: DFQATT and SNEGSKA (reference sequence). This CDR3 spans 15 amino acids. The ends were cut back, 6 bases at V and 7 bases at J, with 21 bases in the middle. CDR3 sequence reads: CSAKPRREAGEKLFF. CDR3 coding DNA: TGCAGTGCGAAGCCACGAAGGGAAGCAGGTGAAAAACTGTTTTTT.

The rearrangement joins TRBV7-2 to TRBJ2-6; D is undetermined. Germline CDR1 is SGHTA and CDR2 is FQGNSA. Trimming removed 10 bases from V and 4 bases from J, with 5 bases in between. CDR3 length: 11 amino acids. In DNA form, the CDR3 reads TGTGCCACCCTAGGGGCCAACGTCCTGACTTTC. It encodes CATLGANVLTF.

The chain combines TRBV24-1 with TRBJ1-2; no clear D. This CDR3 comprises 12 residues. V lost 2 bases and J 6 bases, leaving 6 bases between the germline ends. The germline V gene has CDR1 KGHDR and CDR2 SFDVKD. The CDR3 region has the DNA TGTGCCACCAGTGATTACCTCGATGGCTACACCTTC. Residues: CATSDYLDGYTF.

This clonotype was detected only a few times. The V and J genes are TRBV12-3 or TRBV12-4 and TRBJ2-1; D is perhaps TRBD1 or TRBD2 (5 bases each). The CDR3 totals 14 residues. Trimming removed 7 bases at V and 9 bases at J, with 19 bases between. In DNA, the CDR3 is TGTGCCAGCATGCCGGGACCGAGACCGGGTGAGCAGTTCTTC. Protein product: CASMPGPRPGEQFF.

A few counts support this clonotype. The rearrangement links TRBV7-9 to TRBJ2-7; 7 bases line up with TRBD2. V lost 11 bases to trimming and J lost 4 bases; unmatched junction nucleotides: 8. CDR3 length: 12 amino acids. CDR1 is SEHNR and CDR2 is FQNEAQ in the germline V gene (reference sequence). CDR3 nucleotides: TGTGCCGCAGGGAGGGGATGGTACGAGCAGTACTTC. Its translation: CAAGRGWYEQYF. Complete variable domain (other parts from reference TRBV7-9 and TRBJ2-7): DTGVSQNPRHKITKRGQNVTFRCDPISEHNRLYWYRQTLGQGPEFLTYFQNEAQLEKSRLLSDRFSAERPKGSFSTLEIQRTEQGDSAMYLCAAGRGWYEQYFGPGTRLTVT.

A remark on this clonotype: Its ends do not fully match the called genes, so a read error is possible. CDR3 DNA: TGTGCCAGCAGCCTAACTAGGGAGAATGAGCAGTTCTTC. Protein: CASSLTRENEQFF. This rearrangement joins TRBV7-3 to TRBJ2-1; D might be TRBD2 (5 bases). The CDR3 is made up of 13 amino acids. The V gene's germline CDR1 is SGHTA and CDR2 FQGTGA. Full variable domain (outside the CDR3, taken from reference TRBV7-3 and TRBJ2-1): GAGVSQTPSNKVTEKGKYVELRCDPISGHTALYWYRQSLGQGPEFLIYFQGTGAADDSGLPNDRFFAVRPEGSVSTLKIQRTERGDSAVYLCASSLTRENEQFFGPGTRLTVL.

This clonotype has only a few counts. The CDR3 is CSVEQGRNIQYF. CDR3 sequence (DNA): TGCAGCGTTGAACAGGGGAGAAACATTCAGTACTTC. The chain employs TRBV29-1 and TRBJ2-4; a possible D gene is TRBD1 (6 bases). CDR1 SQVTM and CDR2 ANQGSEA come from the germline V gene. Trimming shortened V by 2 bases and J by 6 bases, and 8 bases separated the two germline ends. The CDR3 sequence is 12 residues long.

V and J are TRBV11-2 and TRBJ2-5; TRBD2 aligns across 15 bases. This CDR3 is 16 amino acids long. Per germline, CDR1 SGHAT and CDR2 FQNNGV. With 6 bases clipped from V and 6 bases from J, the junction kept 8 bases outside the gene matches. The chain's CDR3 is CASSSRTSGRAKTQYF. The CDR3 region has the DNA TGTGCCAGCAGTAGCAGGACTAGCGGGAGGGCAAAGACCCAGTACTTC.

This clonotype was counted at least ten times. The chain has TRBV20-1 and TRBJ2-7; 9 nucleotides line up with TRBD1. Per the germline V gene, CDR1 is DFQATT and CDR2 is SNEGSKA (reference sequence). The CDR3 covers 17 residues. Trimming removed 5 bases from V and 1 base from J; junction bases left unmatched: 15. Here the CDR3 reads CSAPLTGRDRASYEQYF. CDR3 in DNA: TGCAGTGCTCCCTTGACCGGCCGGGACAGGGCTTCCTACGAGCAGTACTTC.

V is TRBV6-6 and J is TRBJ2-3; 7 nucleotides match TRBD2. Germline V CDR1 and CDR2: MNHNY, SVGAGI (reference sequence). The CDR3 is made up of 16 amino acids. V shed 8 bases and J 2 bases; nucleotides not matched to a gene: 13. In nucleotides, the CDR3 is TGTGCCAGCGGGCGGGAGAACTCCGACCCCACAGATACGCAGTATTTT. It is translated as CASGRENSDPTDTQYF.

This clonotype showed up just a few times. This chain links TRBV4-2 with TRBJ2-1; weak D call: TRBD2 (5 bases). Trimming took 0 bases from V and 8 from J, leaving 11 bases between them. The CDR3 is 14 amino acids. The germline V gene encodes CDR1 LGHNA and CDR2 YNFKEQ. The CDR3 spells CASSQDVPGYEQFF. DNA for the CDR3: TGTGCCAGCAGCCAAGATGTCCCGGGATATGAGCAGTTCTTC.

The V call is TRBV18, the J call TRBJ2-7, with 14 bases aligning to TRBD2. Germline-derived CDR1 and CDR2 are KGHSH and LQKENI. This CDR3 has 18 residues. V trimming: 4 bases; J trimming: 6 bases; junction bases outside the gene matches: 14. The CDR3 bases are TGTGCCAGCTCACTTCGGACTAGCGGGGGGACCCTTACGAGCGAGCAGTACTTC. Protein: CASSLRTSGGTLTSEQYF.

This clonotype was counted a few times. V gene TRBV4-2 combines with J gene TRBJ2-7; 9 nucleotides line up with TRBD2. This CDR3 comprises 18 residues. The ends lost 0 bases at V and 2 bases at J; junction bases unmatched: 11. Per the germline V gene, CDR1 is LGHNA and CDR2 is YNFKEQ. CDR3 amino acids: CASSQEGSGRLRAYEQYF. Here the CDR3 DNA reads TGTGCCAGCAGCCAAGAAGGTAGCGGGAGATTGAGAGCCTACGAGCAGTACTTC.

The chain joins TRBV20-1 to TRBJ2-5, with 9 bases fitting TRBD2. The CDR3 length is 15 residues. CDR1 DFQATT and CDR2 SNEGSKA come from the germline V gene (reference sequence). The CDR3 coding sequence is TGCAGCCTAAATGGGCGGGAGGGGTACCAAGAGACCCAGTACTTC. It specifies CSLNGREGYQETQYF.

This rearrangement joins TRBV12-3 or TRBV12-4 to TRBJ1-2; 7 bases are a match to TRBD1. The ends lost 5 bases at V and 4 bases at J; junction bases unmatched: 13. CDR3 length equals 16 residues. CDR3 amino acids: CASSNGETGNFYGYTF. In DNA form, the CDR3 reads TGTGCCAGCAGTAATGGAGAGACAGGGAATTTCTATGGCTACACCTTC.

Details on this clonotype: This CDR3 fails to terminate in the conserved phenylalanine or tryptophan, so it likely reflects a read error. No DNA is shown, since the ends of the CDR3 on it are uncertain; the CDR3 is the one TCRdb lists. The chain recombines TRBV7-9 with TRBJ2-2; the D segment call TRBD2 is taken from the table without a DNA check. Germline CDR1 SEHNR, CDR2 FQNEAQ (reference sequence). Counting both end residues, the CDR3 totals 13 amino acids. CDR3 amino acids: CASSPRTSGGPAV.

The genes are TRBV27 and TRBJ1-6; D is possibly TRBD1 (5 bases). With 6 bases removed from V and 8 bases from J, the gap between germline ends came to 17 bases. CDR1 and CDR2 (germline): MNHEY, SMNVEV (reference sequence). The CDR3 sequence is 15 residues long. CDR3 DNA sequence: TGTGCCAGCAGGCACCGTGGGGACGAGGATTCACCCCTCCACTTT. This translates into CASRHRGDEDSPLHF.

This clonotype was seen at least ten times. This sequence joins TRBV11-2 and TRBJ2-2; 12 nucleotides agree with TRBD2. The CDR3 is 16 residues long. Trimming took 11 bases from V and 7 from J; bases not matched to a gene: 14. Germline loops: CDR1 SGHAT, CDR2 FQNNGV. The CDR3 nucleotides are TGTGCCGCACCAACCGGGTCTAGCGGGAGGGTCGGGGAGCTGTTTTTT. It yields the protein CAAPTGSSGRVGELFF.